Each of the 11 T cell receptor beta chains below was sequenced from the same sample in a study of tumor-infiltrating lymphocytes in oesophageal squamous cell carcinoma. TCRdb re-analysed the PCR reads in MiXCR, keeping a single row per CDR3 protein. The sample consists of 9,000 or so distinct CDR3 sequences, around 64% of them appearing once. Sample: esophageal tumor tissue. All receptors come from a female donor with esophageal squamous cell carcinoma.

V and J are TRBV6-1 and TRBJ2-3, with D possibly called TRBD1 or TRBD2 (5 bases each). The J call may be wrong; the DNA end is better matched by TRBJ2-1. Per the germline V gene, CDR1 is MNHNS and CDR2 is SASEGT. The CDR3 is 15 amino acids. The CDR3 here is CATKRTGTPYNEQFF. CDR3 sequence (DNA): TGTGCCACCAAAAGAACCGGGACCCCCTACAATGAGCAGTTCTTC.

The gene calls are TRBV12-3 or TRBV12-4 and TRBJ2-7; TRBD1 matches 11 bases. The J call may be incorrect, as the DNA end agrees better with TRBJ2-5. The length of the CDR3 is 14 residues. CDR3 DNA: TGTGCCAGCAGCCCGGGACAGGGGGAGGGGACCCAGTACTTC. Protein: CASSPGQGEGTQYF.

This clonotype was recorded a few times. The rearrangement uses TRBV6-1 and TRBJ2-5; tentative D call: TRBD1 (6 bases). Trimming stripped 11 bases from V and 10 bases from J, with 11 bases between. Looked up from germline, CDR1 is MNHNS and CDR2 is SASEGT. This CDR3 is built from 9 residues. CDR3 nucleotide sequence: TGTGCCGTGGGGACAATCCAGTACTTC. Its protein product is CAVGTIQYF.

This chain links TRBV24-1 with TRBJ2-7; no clear D. Judging by the DNA end, TRBJ2-1 fits better; the J call may be wrong. Germline CDR1 and CDR2: KGHDR and SFDVKD. This CDR3 is built from 17 residues. The CDR3 region has the DNA TGTGCCACCAGTGATTTGCGGGCGGACCCCGAGGTCAATGAGCAGTTCTTC. This translates into CATSDLRADPEVNEQFF.

Note on this clonotype: One end of the junction fails to match germline, which may point to a read error. The V and J genes are TRBV6-8 and TRBJ1-2, with D perhaps matching TRBD1 (6 bases). CDR3 length: 15 residues. Germline CDR1 MNHGY, CDR2 SAAAGT. The CDR3 DNA follows: TGTGCCAGCAGTCAGAACCCGACAGGAACCTATGGCTACATCTTC. This translates into CASSQNPTGTYGYIF.

This clonotype was counted once. The chain combines TRBV12-3 or TRBV12-4 with TRBJ2-5, with D perhaps matching TRBD1 (5 bases). The better agreement between TRBJ2-7 and the DNA end casts doubt on the J call. The CDR3 runs 13 residues. The CDR3 region is CASSFGASYEQYF. The CDR3 DNA reads as TGTGCCAGCAGTTTTGGGGCGAGCTACGAGCAGTACTTC.

The chain links TRBV7-2 to TRBJ2-3, with D tentatively TRBD1 (6 bases). Germline V lookup: CDR1 SGHTA, CDR2 FQGNSA. V dropped 2 bases and J dropped 4 bases, with 10 bases sitting between them. The CDR3 sequence is 14 residues long. The CDR3 sequence: CASSLRTVADTQYF. DNA for the CDR3: TGTGCCAGCAGCTTACGGACAGTAGCAGATACGCAGTATTTT.

This clonotype turned up a few times. The chain recombines TRBV7-6 with TRBJ2-7; TRBD1 agrees at 10 bases. Per germline, CDR1 SGHVS and CDR2 FNYEAQ. The CDR3 runs to 17 residues. V was clipped by 0 bases and J by 5 bases; unmatched bases: 10. The CDR3 bases are TGTGCCAGCAGCTTAGCGGTAGGGGACAGGGGTAACGACGAGCAGTACTTC. It encodes CASSLAVGDRGNDEQYF.

This clonotype has just a few counts. The rearrangement joins TRBV12-3 or TRBV12-4 to TRBJ2-1; tentative D call: TRBD2 (7 bases). V was pared by 0 bases and J by 7 bases, with 13 bases between. This CDR3 spans 15 amino acids. DNA for the CDR3: TGTGCCAGCAGTTTAGCGGGGGGGCCACTTAATGAGCAGTTCTTC. Its translation: CASSLAGGPLNEQFF.

The chain's CDR3 is CASSLIGPGGYNEQFF. The CDR3 DNA is TGTGCCAGCAGCTTAATCGGGCCAGGGGGCTACAATGAGCAGTTCTTC. This chain links TRBV7-9 with TRBJ2-1; TRBD1 matches at 7 bases. CDR3 length: 16 amino acids. Trimming removed 2 bases from V and 3 bases from J; junction bases left unmatched: 7. The germline CDR1 and CDR2 sequences are SEHNR and FQNEAQ (reference sequence).

The chain combines TRBV6-6 with TRBJ2-4; 7 bases are shared with TRBD1. TRBJ2-7 matches the DNA end more closely, so the J call is doubtful. The V gene's germline CDR1 is MNHNY and CDR2 SVGAGI (reference sequence). The CDR3 length is 14 residues. CDR3: CASRTGQTTYEQYF. The CDR3 region has the DNA TGTGCCAGCAGAACGGGACAGACTACCTACGAGCAGTACTTC.